This T cell receptor beta chain was sequenced in a study of T cell repertoires in cytomegalovirus infection. TCRdb fed the reads into MiXCR, producing one record per CDR3 protein. The profile shows roughly 630,000 distinct CDR3 sequences, 20% to 30% of them singletons. This clonotype was recorded at least ten times. Material for sequencing was CD8+ T cells from PBMCs. This sequence originates from a human donor in good health (CMV status not recorded). Some clones in this sample may be carry-over from other donors' samples.

The CDR3 loop is CASSGASSGQFF. In DNA, the CDR3 is TGTGCCAGCAGTGGCGCATCTTCAGGGCAGTTCTTC. J is TRBJ2-1 and V is TRBV6-1; D is unclear. Trimming left V 4 bases short and J 12 bases short, with 13 bases between. The CDR3 runs 12 residues. Germline CDR1 reads MNHNS; CDR2 reads SASEGT.